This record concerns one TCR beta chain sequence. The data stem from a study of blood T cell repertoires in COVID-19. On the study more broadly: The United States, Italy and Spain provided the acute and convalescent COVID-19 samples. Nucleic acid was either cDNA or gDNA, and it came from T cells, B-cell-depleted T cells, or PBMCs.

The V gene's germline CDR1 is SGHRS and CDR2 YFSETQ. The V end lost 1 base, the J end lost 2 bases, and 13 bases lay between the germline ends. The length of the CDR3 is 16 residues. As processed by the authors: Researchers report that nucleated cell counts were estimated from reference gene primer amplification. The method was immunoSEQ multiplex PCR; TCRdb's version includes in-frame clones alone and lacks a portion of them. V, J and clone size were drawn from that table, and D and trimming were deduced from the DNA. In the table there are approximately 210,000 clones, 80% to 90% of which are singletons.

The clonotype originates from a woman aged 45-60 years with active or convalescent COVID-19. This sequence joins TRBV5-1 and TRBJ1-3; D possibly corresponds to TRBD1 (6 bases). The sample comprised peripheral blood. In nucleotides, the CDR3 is TGCGCCAGCAGCTTGACGGGGGGCGCAACTGGAAACACCATATATTTT. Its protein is CASSLTGGATGNTIYF.